The source of this TCR beta chain is a study of regulatory T cells in long-lasting Graves disease. Findings and caveats of the study: Less diverse TCR repertoires were seen in persistent Graves' patients than in newly diagnosed ones. The researchers studied only peripheral blood, not thyroid tissue.

CDR3 length equals 14 residues. Deletions cut 4 bases from V and 4 bases from J, with 11 bases between. In germline, CDR1 is MGHRA, CDR2 YSYEKL. Building the TCR beta libraries relied on iRepertoire HTBI primers, and CDR3 regions underwent Arm-PCR. TCRdb processed the multiplex PCR reads anew with MiXCR; each CDR3 protein has one entry. The sample gives roughly 420,000 distinct CDR3 sequences, about 15% of which show up once; roughly 10% is in the top ten. In the case of this clonotype: Its antigen is not identified.

Regarding time point: newly diagnosed GD, antithyroid drugs for less than 3 months. TCR sequences were obtained from RNA taken from PBMCs. The sample was also linked to a second study, of T cells in Graves' hyperthyroidism and ophthalmopathy. Turning to that study: The HTBI set primed first-round TCR CDR3 RT-PCR. Within blood appeared most thyroid clonotypes that had expanded above 0.001.

The rearrangement uses TRBV4-1 and TRBJ1-5, with a weak D call TRBD1 (5 bases). This TCR was recovered from a woman in her 30s with Graves disease. The starting material was peripheral blood mononuclear cells (PBMCs), obtained at new diagnosis, from a patient treated with antithyroid drugs. This CDR3 reads CASSLGWGNQPQHF. The DNA of the CDR3 is TGCGCCAGCAGCCTTGGATGGGGGAATCAGCCCCAGCATTTT.